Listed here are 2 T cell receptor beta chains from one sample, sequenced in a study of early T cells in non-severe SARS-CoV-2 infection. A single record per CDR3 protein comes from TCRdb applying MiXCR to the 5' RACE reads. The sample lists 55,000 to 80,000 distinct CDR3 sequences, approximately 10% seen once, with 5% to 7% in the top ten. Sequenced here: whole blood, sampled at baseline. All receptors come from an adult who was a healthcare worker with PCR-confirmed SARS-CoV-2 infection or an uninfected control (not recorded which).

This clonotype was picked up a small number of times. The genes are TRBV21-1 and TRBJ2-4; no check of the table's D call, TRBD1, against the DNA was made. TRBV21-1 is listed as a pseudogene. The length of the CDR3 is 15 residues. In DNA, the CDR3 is TGTGCCAGCAGCAGTGAGAGGGGAGCCAAAAACATTCAGTACTTC. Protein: CASSSERGAKNIQYF.

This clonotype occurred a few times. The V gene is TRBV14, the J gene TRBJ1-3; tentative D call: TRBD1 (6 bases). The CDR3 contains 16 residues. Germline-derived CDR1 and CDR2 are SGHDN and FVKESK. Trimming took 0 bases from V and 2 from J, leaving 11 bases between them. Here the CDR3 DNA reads TGTGCCAGCAGCCAAGATCTAACAGGGACTGGAAACACCATATATTTT. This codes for CASSQDLTGTGNTIYF.